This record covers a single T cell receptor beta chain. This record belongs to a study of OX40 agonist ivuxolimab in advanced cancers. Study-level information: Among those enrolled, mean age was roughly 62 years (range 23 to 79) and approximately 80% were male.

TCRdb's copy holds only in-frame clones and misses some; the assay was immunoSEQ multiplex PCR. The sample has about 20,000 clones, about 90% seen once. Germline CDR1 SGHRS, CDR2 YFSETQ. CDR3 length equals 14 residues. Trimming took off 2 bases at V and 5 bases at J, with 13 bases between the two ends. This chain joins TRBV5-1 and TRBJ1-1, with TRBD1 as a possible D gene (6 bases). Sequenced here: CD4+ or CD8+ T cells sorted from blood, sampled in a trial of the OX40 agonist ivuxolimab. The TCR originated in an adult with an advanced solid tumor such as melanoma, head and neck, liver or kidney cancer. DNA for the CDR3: TGCGCCAGCAGCTTACAGGGAGTAGGGACTGAAGCTTTCTTT. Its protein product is CASSLQGVGTEAFF.